This T cell receptor (beta chain) emerged from a study of shared clonotypes between healthy human individuals. Here immunoSEQ multiplex PCR was the method, and the copy in TCRdb shows in-frame clones only, minus some. Seen here are around 100,000 clones, around two thirds observed once, and the top ten hold around 23%. Sequenced input: memory CD8+ T cells sorted from blood. Subset reported: CD45RO+ cells pooled with CCR7-negative TemRA cells. The TCR comes from a woman aged 25 to 39 in good health.

The CDR3 is CASSSTGTGHYEQYF. CDR3 DNA: TGTGCCAGCAGTTCCACCGGGACAGGGCACTACGAGCAGTACTTC. The chain recombines TRBV28 with TRBJ2-7; 9 bases match TRBD1. Germline CDR1 MDHEN, CDR2 SYDVKM. V shed 4 bases, J shed 3 bases, and the junction held 7 bases outside the gene matches. The CDR3 runs 15 residues.